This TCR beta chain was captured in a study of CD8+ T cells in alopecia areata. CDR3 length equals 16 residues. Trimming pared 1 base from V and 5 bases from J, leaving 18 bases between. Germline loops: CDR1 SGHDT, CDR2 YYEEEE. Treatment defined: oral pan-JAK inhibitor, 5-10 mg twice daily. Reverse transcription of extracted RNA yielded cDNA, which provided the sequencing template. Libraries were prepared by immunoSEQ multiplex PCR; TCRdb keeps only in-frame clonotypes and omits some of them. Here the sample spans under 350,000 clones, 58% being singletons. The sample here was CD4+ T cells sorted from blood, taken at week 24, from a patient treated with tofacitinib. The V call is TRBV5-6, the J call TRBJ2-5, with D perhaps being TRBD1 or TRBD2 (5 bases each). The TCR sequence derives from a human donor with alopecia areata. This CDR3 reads CASSLSFQGDGETQYF. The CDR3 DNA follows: TGTGCCAGCAGCTTGTCGTTTCAGGGAGATGGGGAGACCCAGTACTTC.